The clone carrying this T cell receptor (beta chain) was found many times. The data derive from a study of T cell repertoires in cytomegalovirus infection. Study as a whole: The public TCR beta signatures pointed to both CMV infection and matching HLA type.

After removal of 0 bases from V and 6 bases from J, the junction contained 7 bases not matched to a gene. CDR3 size: 16 residues. Germline assignment: CDR1 SGHTA and CDR2 FQGNSA. TCRdb ran MiXCR on the reads and lists one entry per CDR3 protein. The profile shows 560,000 or so distinct CDR3 sequences, 16% of them singletons. The chain employs TRBV7-2 and TRBJ2-5, with 10 bases fitting TRBD2. The sequenced sample consisted of CD8+ T cells from PBMCs. The clonotype was recovered from a human donor in good health (CMV status not recorded). Some clones in this sample may be carry-over from other donors' samples. The CDR3 region is CASSLALAGAGKTQYF. CDR3 coding DNA: TGTGCCAGCAGCTTAGCCCTAGCGGGAGCGGGGAAGACCCAGTACTTC.